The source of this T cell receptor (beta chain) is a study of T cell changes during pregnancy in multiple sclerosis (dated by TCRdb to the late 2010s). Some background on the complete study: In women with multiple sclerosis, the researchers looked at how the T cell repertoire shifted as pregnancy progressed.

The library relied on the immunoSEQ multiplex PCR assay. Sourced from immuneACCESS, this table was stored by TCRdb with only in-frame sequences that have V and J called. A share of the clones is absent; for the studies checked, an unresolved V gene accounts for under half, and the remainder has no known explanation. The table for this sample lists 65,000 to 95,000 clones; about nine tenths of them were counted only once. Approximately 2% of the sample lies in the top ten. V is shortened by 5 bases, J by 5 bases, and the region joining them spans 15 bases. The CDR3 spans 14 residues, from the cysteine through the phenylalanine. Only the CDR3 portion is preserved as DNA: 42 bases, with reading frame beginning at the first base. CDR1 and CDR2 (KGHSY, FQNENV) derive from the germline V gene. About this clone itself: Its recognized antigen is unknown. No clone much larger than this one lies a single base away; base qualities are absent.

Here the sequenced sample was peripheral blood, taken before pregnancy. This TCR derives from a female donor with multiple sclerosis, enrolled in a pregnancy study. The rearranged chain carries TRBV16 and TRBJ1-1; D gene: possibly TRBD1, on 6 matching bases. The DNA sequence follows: TGTGCCAGCAGCATGGGGGACATTTGGACTGAAGCTTTCTTT. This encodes CASSMGDIWTEAFF. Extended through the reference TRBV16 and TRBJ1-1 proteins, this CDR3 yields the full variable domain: GEEVAQTPKHLVRGEGQKAKLYCAPIKGHSYVFWYQQVLKNEFKFLISFQNENVFDETGMPKERFSAKCLPNSPCSLEIQATKLEDSAVYFCASSMGDIWTEAFFGQGTRLTVV.